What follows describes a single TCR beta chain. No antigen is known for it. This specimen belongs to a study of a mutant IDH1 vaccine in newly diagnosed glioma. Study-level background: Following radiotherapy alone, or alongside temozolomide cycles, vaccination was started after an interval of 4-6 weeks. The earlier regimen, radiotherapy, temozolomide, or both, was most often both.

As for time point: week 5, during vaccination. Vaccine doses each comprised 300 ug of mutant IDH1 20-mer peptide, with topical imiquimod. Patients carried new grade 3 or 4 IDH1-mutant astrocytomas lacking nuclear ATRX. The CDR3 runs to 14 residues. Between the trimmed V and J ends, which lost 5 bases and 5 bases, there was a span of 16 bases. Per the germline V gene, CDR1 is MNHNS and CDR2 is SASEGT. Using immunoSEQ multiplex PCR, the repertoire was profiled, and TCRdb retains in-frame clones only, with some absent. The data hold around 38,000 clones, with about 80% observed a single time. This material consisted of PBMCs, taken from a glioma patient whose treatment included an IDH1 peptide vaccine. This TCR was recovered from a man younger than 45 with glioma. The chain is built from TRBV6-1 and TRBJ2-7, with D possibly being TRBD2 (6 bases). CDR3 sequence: CASSSGTGPDEQYF. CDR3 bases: TGTGCCAGCAGTTCCGGGACTGGACCGGACGAGCAGTACTTC.